This T cell receptor (beta chain) was sequenced in a study of long-term antiretroviral therapy in people with HIV (dated by TCRdb to the early 2020s). About the full investigation: The earliest samples were collected roughly a decade before the 2015 WHO recommendation for immediate ART, at a time when ART was usually postponed until CD4 counts fell. A retrospective serial study tested whether ART initiation and durable HIV suppression were associated with changes in peripheral blood TRB repertoire composition and diversity. A total of 192 cryopreserved PBMC samples were contributed to the cohort by 30 adults with confirmed HIV infection, with samples collected serially over a mean of around 6 years (range 1-12). Of the roughly 32 participants with HIV, about a dozen were female. No cross-contamination during QIAcube processing was seen in test extractions of a monoclonal T-cell line run alongside roughly 30 polyclonal samples. The paper as a whole reports these results and caveats: ART initiation was associated with a significant increase in TRB diversity, but diversity stayed significantly below transplant donor controls even after long-term ART. Inferences about post-ART repertoire changes were limited because no data were available on ART adherence, viral resistance or therapy changes. Owing to limited PBMC availability, only the TCR beta chain was sequenced, without alpha chain pairing. At every time point, the repertoire was dominated by expanded TRB clones first identified before ART initiation, although this dominance fluctuated and, in many PLHIV, declined after ART. The samples span the years 2004 to 2017, and the ART regimens used may be less effective than current regimens. Because cell numbers in pre-ART samples were limited, unsorted PBMC were profiled instead of sorted CD4+ and CD8+ T cells. Compared with controls, HIV repertoires had narrower CDR3 length ranges, and the network structure pointed to an antigen-experienced repertoire that shifted only slightly toward naive after ART.

Of note for this clone: The antigen it binds to is not known. Base qualities were left out, and no much larger clone turns up one base away.

Trimmed from V: 7 bases; trimmed from J: 0 bases; junction bases lacking a gene match: 5. Looking up the germline V gene yields CDR1 MNHEY and CDR2 SVGAGI. Taken from cysteine to phenylalanine, the CDR3 has 14 residues. Only the CDR3 part of the read is kept: 42 bases, read in frame from the first base. The immunoSEQ hsTCRB v3.0 assay was used at survey level resolution to sequence the TRB variable region. A depth of about 40,000-50,000 T-cell genomes per sample was targeted for TRB sequencing. An Illumina MiSeq with a v3 150-cycle kit was used to sequence the pooled TRB libraries. Per the source publication's procedure: Repertoire analysis ran in R within a reproducible Nextflow workflow covering QC, data transformation and analysis. LymphoSeq2, an R package for exploring AIRR-Seq data, was used to implement custom analyses. After excluding a few samples that yielded fewer than 5000 total TRB sequences, roughly 190 HIV repertoires remained for analysis. Among the approximately 180 retained HIV repertoires, roughly 60 were collected before ART initiation and 129 were collected after ART initiation. Repertoires were downsampled to 5000 TRB nucleotide sequences, with summary statistics averaged over 100 downsampling iterations. Only TRB sequences with CDR3 regions of at least seven amino acids were retained for analysis. Diversity was measured with a Shannon entropy-derived clonality score and the Gini coefficient. Repertoire networks linked the top 5000 CDR3 amino acid sequences whenever two sequences differed by an edit distance of one. For TRB CDR3 amino acid sequences, antigen specificity groups and MHC restriction were predicted with GLIPH2. To flag known CMV, EBV, HIV or tissue antigen associations, CDR3 amino acid sequences were matched against VDJdb and McPAS-TCR. Pre-ART, post-ART and control groups were compared with Wilcoxon signed-rank tests and Holm-Bonferroni correction. In its TCRdb copy, this immuneACCESS table keeps in-frame sequences only and misses some clones. Where compared with another copy, unresolved V genes explain less than half of these, and the others have no known cause. V, J and clone size are taken as reported in that table, and D and trimming were inferred from the DNA itself. The sample yields some 29,000 clones; approximately 78% were counted once. Approximately 8.5% of the sample lies in the top ten.

Participants were included only if at least one PBMC sample before ART initiation and at least two post-ART samples were available. Treatment was received in the United States of America by all participants with HIV. Before DNA extraction, cryopreserved samples of roughly 0.95-10 million PBMC were thawed and washed. At the time of the earliest PBMC sample, participants with HIV were aged between about 20 and 55 years. Each participant contributed PBMC samples from 1-4 timepoints before ART initiation and 2-8 timepoints after ART initiation, with a median of 7 samples. Serial HIV viral load, CD4+ T-cell count, ART history and demographic data were obtained for every participant. A Qiagen kit on a QIAcube was used to extract genomic DNA from unsorted PBMC, with samples processed in batches of 12.

This specimen was unsorted PBMCs, taken 1.5 years before starting antiretroviral therapy. The sequence links TRBV6-5 to TRBJ2-5; 7 middle bases align to TRBD1. The source is a young man with HIV. The CDR3 region has the sequence CASNPDRDQETQYF. The nucleotide sequence is given as TGTGCCAGCAACCCTGACAGGGACCAAGAGACCCAGTACTTC.